These 20 T cell receptor beta chains came from one sample sequenced in a study of T cells after yellow fever vaccination. TCRdb independently ran MiXCR on the 5' RACE reads; one entry per CDR3 protein. The table has 300,000 to 400,000 distinct CDR3 sequences, approximately 8% seen once. Sequenced here: PBMCs, sampled about 49 days after the first yellow fever vaccination. The receptors originated from a man aged 18 to 30 who received the YFV17D yellow fever vaccine.

This clonotype was counted a few times. This chain links TRBV12-3 or TRBV12-4 with TRBJ2-1; TRBD1 is a possible D gene (5 bases). V was clipped by 5 bases and J by 9 bases, with 17 bases between them. The CDR3 length is 14 residues. CDR3 nucleotides: TGTGCCAGCAGTCTCCGGATATTGCAGGGTGAGCAGTTCTTC. It encodes CASSLRILQGEQFF.

This clonotype was counted ten times or more. The gene calls are TRBV7-2 and TRBJ1-6; unclear D gene. The CDR3 has 15 residues. The V and J ends lost 6 bases and 0 bases respectively, with 9 bases between them. From germline, CDR1 is SGHTA and CDR2 FQGNSA. CDR3 in amino acids: CASSRRSSYNSPLHF. In DNA, the CDR3 is TGTGCCAGCAGTCGCCGGAGCTCCTATAATTCACCCCTCCACTTT.

Ten or more counts support this clonotype. V and J are TRBV7-9 and TRBJ1-2, with unresolved D. The germline V gene has CDR1 SEHNR and CDR2 FQNEAQ (reference sequence). With 1 base removed from V and 4 bases from J, the gap between germline ends came to 4 bases. The CDR3 runs 12 residues. This chain's CDR3 is CASSLDGYGYTF. For the CDR3, the DNA is TGTGCCAGCAGCTTAGATGGCTATGGCTACACCTTC.

The V gene is TRBV12-3 or TRBV12-4, the J gene TRBJ2-5; 8 bases are shared with TRBD2. The CDR3 is 16 amino acids. V lost 3 bases to trimming and J lost 3 bases; unmatched junction nucleotides: 9. The CDR3 spells CASSFDRGGSKETQYF. CDR3 sequence (DNA): TGTGCCAGCAGTTTTGATCGCGGGGGGTCTAAAGAGACCCAGTACTTC.

This chain uses TRBV20-1 with TRBJ2-5, with D perhaps matching TRBD2 (5 bases). Germline CDR1 and CDR2: DFQATT and SNEGSKA (reference sequence). This CDR3 has 13 residues. DNA for the CDR3: TGCACCCCGGCGACTGAGCCGGGGGAGACCCAGTACTTC. Its translation is CTPATEPGETQYF.

In DNA form, the CDR3 reads TGCGCCAGCAGCTTGGGGGTCGATCACACAGATACGCAGTATTTT. Residues: CASSLGVDHTDTQYF. The chain employs TRBV5-1 and TRBJ2-3; D remains ambiguous. Trimming stripped 0 bases from V and 2 bases from J, with 10 bases between. Germline lookup yields CDR1 SGHRS and CDR2 YFSETQ. CDR3 length: 15 residues.

This clonotype was found a few times. The chain uses TRBV29-1 and TRBJ2-1; D possibly corresponds to TRBD2 (6 bases). The germline gives CDR1 SQVTM, CDR2 ANQGSEA. V lost 5 bases and J lost 2, with 10 bases in between. This CDR3 has 13 amino acids. CDR3 in amino acids: CSVWRGAYNEQFF. DNA of the CDR3: TGCAGCGTTTGGAGGGGCGCCTACAATGAGCAGTTCTTC.

The chain is built from TRBV5-1 and TRBJ2-1; no clear D gene. Trimming stripped 0 bases from V and 0 bases from J, with 4 bases between. Germline-derived CDR1 and CDR2 are SGHRS and YFSETQ. The CDR3 is made up of 14 amino acids. The DNA for the CDR3 is TGCGCCAGCAGCTTGGCTAGCTCCTACAATGAGCAGTTCTTC. Translating gives CASSLASSYNEQFF.

This clonotype was counted a few times. J is TRBJ1-2 and V is TRBV20-1, with D possibly being TRBD1 (5 bases). The CDR3 totals 14 residues. The V end lost 0 bases, the J end lost 7 bases, and 15 bases lay between the germline ends. Germline CDR1 reads DFQATT; CDR2 reads SNEGSKA (reference sequence). The CDR3, as DNA: TGCAGTGCTAGAGAGGGTCGGGGCAGAAGTGGCTACACCTTC. Protein: CSAREGRGRSGYTF.

This clonotype was seen more than once but under ten times. This chain joins TRBV2 and TRBJ1-2; D might be TRBD1 (6 bases). The germline V gene encodes CDR1 SNHLY and CDR2 FYNNEI. V was trimmed by 7 bases and J by 6 bases, leaving 12 bases between them. This CDR3 spans 12 amino acids. DNA for the CDR3: TGTGCCAGCAATGGTGGGGGCGATGGCTACACCTTC. Protein: CASNGGGDGYTF. The full variable domain, completed using reference TRBV2 and TRBJ1-2, is EPEVTQTPSHQVTQMGQEVILRCVPISNHLYFYWYRQILGQKVEFLVSFYNNEISEKSEIFDDQFSVERPDGSNFTLKIRSTKLEDSAMYFCASNGGGDGYTFGSGTRLTVV.

CDR3 amino acids: CASSLMVAGELFF. DNA for the CDR3: TGTGCCAGCAGCTTAATGGTAGCCGGGGAGCTGTTTTTT. The V gene is TRBV7-6, the J gene TRBJ2-2; no definite D call. Trimming stripped 2 bases from V and 6 bases from J, with 7 bases between. This CDR3 spans 13 amino acids. Germline V CDR1 and CDR2: SGHVS, FNYEAQ.

This clonotype was detected only a few times. The V and J genes are TRBV12-3 or TRBV12-4 and TRBJ1-5; perhaps TRBD1 as D (6 bases). The CDR3 runs 14 residues. Trimming removed 3 bases from V and 2 bases from J, with 8 bases in between. CDR3 loop: CASSFGTRNQPQHF. The CDR3 DNA reads as TGTGCCAGCAGTTTTGGGACACGCAATCAGCCCCAGCATTTT.

Regarding this clonotype: One junction end disagrees with the germline gene, perhaps due to a read error. The V and J genes are TRBV2 and TRBJ1-1; D call uncertain. The CDR3 is 13 amino acids. CDR1 and CDR2 from the germline V gene are SNHLY and FYNNEI. CDR3 loop: CPNGPPGGTEAFF. CDR3 nucleotides: TGCCCAAATGGCCCACCAGGAGGGACTGAAGCTTTCTTT.

This clonotype has at least ten counts. The V and J genes are TRBV12-5 and TRBJ2-1, with 7 bases identical to TRBD2. The CDR3 is 13 amino acids. Germline V CDR1 and CDR2: LGHNT, FRNRAP. J gave up 7 bases and V 6 bases, and 6 bases lay outside the gene matches. The CDR3 DNA follows: TGTGCTAGTGGGCGGGGGTCTATGAATGAGCAGTTCTTC. Its protein is CASGRGSMNEQFF.

V usage is TRBV5-5 and J usage is TRBJ2-5; 7 bases fit TRBD1. This CDR3 comprises 15 residues. V shed 0 bases and J 6 bases; nucleotides not matched to a gene: 8. Germline V gives CDR1 SGHKS, CDR2 YYEKEE (reference sequence). The CDR3 loop is CASSLGLTGLKTQYF. In DNA form, the CDR3 reads TGTGCCAGCAGCTTGGGATTGACAGGGCTCAAGACCCAGTACTTC.

This clonotype was counted a few times. V usage is TRBV20-1 and J usage is TRBJ2-5; D may be TRBD1 (6 bases). Between the trimmed V and J ends, which lost 2 bases and 7 bases, there was a span of 20 bases. This CDR3 comprises 15 residues. CDR1 and CDR2 from the germline V gene are DFQATT and SNEGSKA (reference sequence). CDR3 sequence reads: CSARLGAPISGTQYF. The CDR3 region has the DNA TGCAGTGCTAGACTGGGGGCCCCTATTTCAGGGACCCAGTACTTC.

The table lists this clonotype with a few counts. CDR3 in amino acids: CASSLVREGTEAFF. CDR3 sequence (DNA): TGTGCCAGCAGCTTAGTACGGGAGGGGACTGAAGCTTTCTTT. The genes are TRBV7-8 and TRBJ1-1, with D perhaps matching TRBD1 (5 bases). Per the germline V gene, CDR1 is SGHVS and CDR2 is FQNEAQ. Trimming shortened V by 1 base and J by 5 bases, and 11 bases separated the two germline ends. The CDR3 runs 14 residues. Together with reference TRBV7-8 and TRBJ1-1, the CDR3 gives the full variable domain: GAGVSQSPRYKVAKRGQDVALRCDPISGHVSLFWYQQALGQGPEFLTYFQNEAQLDKSGLPSDRFFAERPEGSVSTLKIQRTQQEDSAVYLCASSLVREGTEAFFGQGTRLTVV.

In this sample, this clonotype turned up a few times. This chain connects TRBV10-2 to TRBJ2-1; possible D gene TRBD2, 7 bases. This CDR3 region has 15 residues. Germline CDR1 WSHSY, CDR2 SAAADI. V was shortened by 7 bases and J by 7 bases, with 20 bases between the two germline ends. Written as DNA, the CDR3 is TGCGCCAGCACCCTAGGGGCGGGGGCACGTAATGAGCAGTTCTTC. Its translation is CASTLGAGARNEQFF.

This clonotype was observed many times. This chain joins TRBV20-1 and TRBJ2-7; TRBD2 matches 7 bases. The CDR3 sequence is 14 residues long. Per the germline V gene, CDR1 is DFQATT and CDR2 is SNEGSKA (reference sequence). The J segment lost 7 bases and the V segment lost 6 bases, leaving 15 bases of the junction unmatched. The CDR3 region has the DNA TGCAGTGCCCCTACTAGCGACCGGTCCCTGGAGCAGTACTTC. Encoded protein: CSAPTSDRSLEQYF.

This chain links TRBV20-1 with TRBJ1-3, with TRBD1 matching over 7 bases. The CDR3 consists of 15 residues. Germline CDR1 DFQATT, CDR2 SNEGSKA (reference sequence). With 3 bases clipped from V and 2 bases from J, the junction kept 7 bases outside the gene matches. CDR3 nucleotide sequence: TGCAGTGCTAGGACCGCAACAGGGGCTGGAAACACCATATATTTT. It codes for CSARTATGAGNTIYF.